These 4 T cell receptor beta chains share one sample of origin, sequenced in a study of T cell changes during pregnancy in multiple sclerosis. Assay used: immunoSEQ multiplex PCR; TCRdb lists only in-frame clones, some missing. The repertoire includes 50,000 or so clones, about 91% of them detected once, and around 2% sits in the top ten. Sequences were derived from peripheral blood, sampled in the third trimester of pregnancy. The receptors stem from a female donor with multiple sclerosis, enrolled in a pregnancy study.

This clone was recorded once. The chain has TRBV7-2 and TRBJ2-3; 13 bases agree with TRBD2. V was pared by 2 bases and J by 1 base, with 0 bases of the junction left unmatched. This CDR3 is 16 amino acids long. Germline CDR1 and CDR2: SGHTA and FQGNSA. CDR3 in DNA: TGTGCCAGCAGCTTAACTAGCGGGGGGGGCACAGATACGCAGTATTTT. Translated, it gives CASSLTSGGGTDTQYF.

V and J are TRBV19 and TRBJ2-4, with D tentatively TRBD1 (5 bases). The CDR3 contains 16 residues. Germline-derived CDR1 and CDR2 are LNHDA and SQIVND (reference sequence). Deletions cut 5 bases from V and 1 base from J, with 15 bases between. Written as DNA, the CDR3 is TGTGCCAGTAGTCCCTCGGACATCACCGCCAAAAACATTCAGTACTTC. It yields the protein CASSPSDITAKNIQYF.

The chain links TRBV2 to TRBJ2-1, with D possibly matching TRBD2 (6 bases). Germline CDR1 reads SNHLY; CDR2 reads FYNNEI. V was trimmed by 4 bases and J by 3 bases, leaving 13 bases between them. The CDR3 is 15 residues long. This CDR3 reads CASSVSEGRYNEQFF. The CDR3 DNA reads TGTGCCAGCAGTGTGTCGGAGGGTCGCTACAATGAGCAGTTCTTC.

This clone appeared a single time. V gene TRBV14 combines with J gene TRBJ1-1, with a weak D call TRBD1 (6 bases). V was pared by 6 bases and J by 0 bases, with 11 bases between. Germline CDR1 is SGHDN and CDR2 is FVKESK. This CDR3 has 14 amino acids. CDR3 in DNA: TGTGCCAGCAGATTACAGGGCATGAACACTGAAGCTTTCTTT. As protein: CASRLQGMNTEAFF.